The 24 T cell receptor beta chains listed next were all sequenced from one sample in a study of beta chain features in type 1 diabetes. TCRB transcripts that were expressed got sequenced, as all of the isolated RNA had been reverse transcribed. TCRdb keeps only in-frame clones here, not all; method: immunoSEQ multiplex PCR. The sample lists hundreds of thousands of clones; about an eighth were seen once. Sequenced: naive CD4+ T cells from blood. These receptor sequences come from a woman younger than 35 in good health.

The chain is built from TRBV19 and TRBJ2-1; 14 bases are a match to TRBD2. The germline V gene has CDR1 LNHDA and CDR2 SQIVND (reference sequence). Trimming removed 10 bases from V and 3 bases from J; junction bases left unmatched: 8. The CDR3 loop spans 16 amino acids. The CDR3, as DNA: TGTGCCACTCCGGGACTAGCGGGAGAGAGCTACAATGAGCAGTTCTTC. This codes for CATPGLAGESYNEQFF.

This clone has a handful of counts. The CDR3 DNA reads TGCGCCAGCAGCCAAGGGCATGACAACTATGGCTACACCTTC. This sequence encodes CASSQGHDNYGYTF. The rearrangement joins TRBV4-1 to TRBJ1-2; D is uncertain. CDR3 size: 14 residues. With 1 base removed from V and 2 bases from J, the gap between germline ends came to 8 bases. CDR1 and CDR2 (germline): MGHRA, YSYEKL.

The CDR3 region has the DNA TGTGCCAGCAGCACCCCTGACTCGCTACGGCAGTTCTTC. It yields the protein CASSTPDSLRQFF. This chain uses TRBV5-4 with TRBJ2-1; D remains unclear. Looked up from germline, CDR1 is SGHNT and CDR2 is YYREEE (reference sequence). V gave up 4 bases and J gave up 12 bases, with 17 bases separating them. CDR3 size: 13 residues.

There are a few counts of this clone. This chain links TRBV19 with TRBJ2-4; perhaps TRBD2 as D (5 bases). This CDR3 has 15 amino acids. V was shortened by 2 bases and J by 2 bases, with 10 bases between the two germline ends. Germline V gene sequence: CDR1 LNHDA, CDR2 SQIVND (reference sequence). CDR3 residues: CASSITAVTKNIQYF. The DNA of the CDR3 is TGTGCCAGTAGTATAACAGCGGTAACCAAAAACATTCAGTACTTC.

This clone has more than one count but fewer than ten. This rearrangement joins TRBV9 to TRBJ2-5; no firm D call. In germline, CDR1 is SGDLS, CDR2 YYNGEE. This CDR3 spans 14 amino acids. Trimming cost V 4 bases and J 2 bases, with 12 bases left between them. Written as DNA, the CDR3 is TGTGCCAGCAGCTTCTCGGGCAGACAAGAGACCCAGTACTTC. This gives the protein CASSFSGRQETQYF.

The chain links TRBV7-9 to TRBJ1-5, with TRBD1 as a possible D gene (5 bases). Germline values: CDR1 SEHNR, CDR2 FQNEAQ (reference sequence). V lost 5 bases and J lost 7, with 15 bases in between. This CDR3 spans 14 amino acids. The chain's CDR3 is CASSRGPSLQPQHF. CDR3 nucleotides: TGTGCCAGCAGCAGGGGCCCAAGCCTCCAGCCCCAGCATTTT.

This clone showed up just a few times. The chain has TRBV29-1 and TRBJ2-7; the match to TRBD2 covers 12 bases. The CDR3 spans 13 residues. CDR1 and CDR2 from the germline V gene are SQVTM and ANQGSEA. J gave up 5 bases and V 4 bases, and 3 bases lay outside the gene matches. The CDR3 DNA reads as TGCAGCGTTGGGACTAGCGGGATCCACGAGCAGTACTTC. It encodes CSVGTSGIHEQYF.

The sample holds a few counts of this clone. The chain carries TRBV5-1 and TRBJ2-1, with D tentatively TRBD2 (5 bases). Germline V gene data show CDR1 as SGHRS and CDR2 as YFSETQ. This CDR3 contains 12 residues. Trimming removed 4 bases from V and 10 bases from J, with 12 bases in between. CDR3 sequence reads: CASSAERGEQFF. The CDR3, as DNA: TGCGCCAGCAGCGCCGAACGAGGGGAGCAGTTCTTC.

The chain combines TRBV7-2 with TRBJ1-5; D is ambiguous. Germline V gene lookup returns CDR1 SGHTA and CDR2 FQGNSA. V gave up 5 bases and J gave up 4 bases, with 12 bases separating them. The CDR3 consists of 14 residues. CDR3 in amino acids: CASSARTGNQPQHF. The CDR3 DNA reads TGTGCCAGCAGCGCCCGGACGGGGAATCAGCCCCAGCATTTT.

The chain employs TRBV28 and TRBJ1-1; weak D call: TRBD1 (5 bases). CDR3 length: 11 residues. V lost 3 bases, J lost 10 bases, and 9 bases lay in between. Germline V gene data show CDR1 as MDHEN and CDR2 as SYDVKM. The CDR3 nucleotides are TGTGCCAGCAGTTTTATGAGGGGAGCTTTCTTT. This gives the protein CASSFMRGAFF.

This CDR3 reads CSAPWTLEQFF. As DNA, the CDR3 is TGCAGTGCACCATGGACGCTGGAGCAGTTCTTC. This sequence joins TRBV20-1 and TRBJ2-1; no reliable D call. The CDR3 extends over 11 amino acids. V was trimmed by 6 bases and J by 10 bases, leaving 13 bases between them. Per germline, CDR1 DFQATT and CDR2 SNEGSKA (reference sequence).

This clone was counted only a few times. The chain couples TRBV23-1 to TRBJ2-7; D is ambiguous. TRBV23-1 is filed as an ORF, its function uncertain. The V end was cut by 8 bases, the J end by 2 bases, with 13 bases between. This CDR3 spans 13 amino acids. In DNA form, the CDR3 reads TGCGCCAGCGGGGTCATTGCTCCCTACGAGCAGTACGTC. Protein product: CASGVIAPYEQYV.

This clone was seen only a few times. This chain links TRBV7-9 with TRBJ1-1, with a weak D call TRBD1 (5 bases). Germline CDR1 and CDR2: SEHNR and FQNEAQ (reference sequence). The V end was cut by 2 bases, the J end by 6 bases, with 19 bases between. The CDR3 loop spans 16 amino acids. CDR3 amino acids: CASSLSGRIDGAEAFF. In nucleotides, the CDR3 is TGTGCCAGCAGCTTATCGGGACGGATAGACGGGGCTGAAGCTTTCTTT.

This clone was counted only a few times. The V gene is TRBV15, the J gene TRBJ2-5; tentative D call: TRBD1 (5 bases). Trimming took off 3 bases at V and 8 bases at J, with 10 bases between the two ends. Germline CDR1 LNHNV, CDR2 YYDKDF (reference sequence). The CDR3 is 12 residues long. For the CDR3, the DNA is TGTGCCACCAGCAGGGACAAGTATACCCAGTACTTC. It is translated as CATSRDKYTQYF. The full variable domain, rest sourced from reference TRBV15 and TRBJ2-5, is DAMVIQNPRYQVTQFGKPVTLSCSQTLNHNVMYWYQQKSSQAPKLLFHYYDKDFNNEADTPDNFQSRRPNTSFCFLDIRSPGLGDTAMYLCATSRDKYTQYFGPGTRLLVL.

The J gene is TRBJ2-1, the V gene TRBV2; D might be TRBD2 (5 bases). Trimming took off 3 bases at V and 4 bases at J, with 7 bases between the two ends. The CDR3 spans 13 residues. In germline, CDR1 is SNHLY, CDR2 FYNNEI. CDR3 sequence: CASSDEGYNEQFF. CDR3 sequence (DNA): TGTGCCAGCAGTGACGAGGGTTACAATGAGCAGTTCTTC.

V usage is TRBV7-2 and J usage is TRBJ2-2; D gene unclear. Trimming shortened V by 3 bases and J by 5 bases, and 7 bases separated the two germline ends. The CDR3 has 13 amino acids. Per germline, CDR1 SGHTA and CDR2 FQGNSA. The CDR3 spells CASSFRWTGELFF. The CDR3 DNA reads TGTGCCAGCAGCTTCCGTTGGACCGGGGAGCTGTTTTTT.

This chain uses TRBV5-1 with TRBJ2-5; 8 bases match TRBD2. The CDR3 sequence is 13 residues long. Unmatched junction bases numbered 1, after V lost 3 bases and J lost 3 bases. Per germline, CDR1 SGHRS and CDR2 YFSETQ. The CDR3 region has the DNA TGCGCCAGCAGCTCGACTAGCGAAGAGACCCAGTACTTC. This codes for CASSSTSEETQYF.

This clone has a handful of counts. V gene TRBV7-9 combines with J gene TRBJ2-1; 8 nucleotides agree with TRBD2. The CDR3 is made up of 17 amino acids. From germline, CDR1 is SEHNR and CDR2 FQNEAQ (reference sequence). With 3 bases clipped from V and 9 bases from J, the junction kept 16 bases outside the gene matches. CDR3 in amino acids: CASSFTSGGLALLEQFF. For the CDR3, the DNA is TGTGCCAGCAGCTTTACCTCCGGAGGACTAGCACTTCTTGAGCAGTTCTTC.

The chain couples TRBV18 to TRBJ2-7, with D possibly being TRBD1 (6 bases). CDR1 KGHSH and CDR2 LQKENI come from the germline V gene. V shed 6 bases and J shed 0 bases, with 15 bases lying between them. The CDR3 runs 15 residues. In nucleotides, the CDR3 is TGTGCCAGCTCGCAAAACAGGGCCACCTCCTACGAGCAGTACTTC. Protein: CASSQNRATSYEQYF. Based on the CDR3 plus reference TRBV18 and TRBJ2-7, the full variable domain is NAGVMQNPRHLVRRRGQEARLRCSPMKGHSHVYWYRQLPEEGLKFMVYLQKENIIDESGMPKERFSAEFPKEGPSILRIQQVVRGDSAAYFCASSQNRATSYEQYFGPGTRLTVT.

Only a few counts were recorded for this clone. V and J are TRBV7-3 and TRBJ2-5; D perhaps matches TRBD1 (6 bases). CDR1 SGHTA and CDR2 FQGTGA come from the germline V gene. This CDR3 is 15 amino acids long. V was shortened by 4 bases and J by 4 bases, with 16 bases between the two germline ends. In nucleotides, the CDR3 is TGTGCCAGCAGCTCCCAGAGGGGCAGGGGAGAGACCCAGTACTTC. Residues: CASSSQRGRGETQYF.

The rearrangement links TRBV5-1 to TRBJ2-5; D possibly corresponds to TRBD2 (6 bases). This CDR3 comprises 15 residues. V lost 1 base to trimming and J lost 2 bases, with 12 bases between them. The germline V gene encodes CDR1 SGHRS and CDR2 YFSETQ. The CDR3 sequence: CASSLLAGLQETQYF. The DNA for the CDR3 is TGCGCCAGCAGCTTGCTGGCGGGGCTTCAAGAGACCCAGTACTTC.

The chain uses TRBV20-1 and TRBJ1-1; 8 nucleotides match TRBD1. Losses at the gene ends were 7 bases for V and 4 bases for J; bases not matched to a gene: 2. CDR3 length: 11 residues. Germline CDR1 DFQATT, CDR2 SNEGSKA (reference sequence). The CDR3 region has the DNA TGCAGTGGAGACAGGGGCACTGAAGCTTTCTTT. This gives the protein CSGDRGTEAFF.

This rearrangement joins TRBV25-1 to TRBJ2-7; 7 positions match TRBD1. Germline V gives CDR1 MGHDK, CDR2 SYGVNS. Unmatched junction bases numbered 2, after V lost 3 bases and J lost 3 bases. The CDR3 is 13 amino acids. CDR3 in amino acids: CASSEGQFYEQYF. DNA of the CDR3: TGTGCCAGCAGTGAGGGACAGTTCTACGAGCAGTACTTC.

The V call is TRBV6-5, the J call TRBJ1-5; the D is unclear. The CDR3 is 13 amino acids. V was clipped by 5 bases and J by 0 bases, with 5 bases between them. Germline V gives CDR1 MNHEY, CDR2 SVGAGI. CDR3 residues: CASSQYSNQPQHF. The CDR3 bases are TGTGCCAGCAGTCAGTATAGCAATCAGCCCCAGCATTTT.